This entry lists 32 T cell receptor beta chains sequenced from one sample in a study of T cell repertoires in ileal Crohn's disease. Sequenced by immunoSEQ multiplex PCR; TCRdb stores in-frame clones only, minus some. In the table there are 6,000 to 8,000 clones, roughly 84% of which are singletons. The sequencing input was ileal tissue. The origin of the receptors is an adult with Crohn's disease.

Here the CDR3 DNA reads TGTGCCAGCAACACGGGACAGGGGGCGGGGGAGCAGTACTTC. This codes for CASNTGQGAGEQYF. The rearrangement joins TRBV7-9 to TRBJ2-7; TRBD1 matches 12 bases. Germline trimming cut 7 bases from V and 7 bases from J; bases unmatched to any gene: 8. The CDR3 extends over 14 amino acids. CDR1 is SEHNR and CDR2 is FQNEAQ in the germline V gene (reference sequence).

The CDR3 DNA is TGTGCCAGCAGCTTGGGACACTCGACAGATACGCAGTATTTT. Translation gives CASSLGHSTDTQYF. The chain joins TRBV11-3 to TRBJ2-3, with a tentative D call TRBD1 (6 bases). V was pared by 3 bases and J by 3 bases, with 10 bases between. Germline V gene lookup returns CDR1 SGHNT and CDR2 YENEEA. CDR3 length: 14 amino acids.

This chain connects TRBV2 to TRBJ2-2; 9 bases map to TRBD1. Per the germline V gene, CDR1 is SNHLY and CDR2 is FYNNEI. This CDR3 is built from 17 residues. V gave up 5 bases and J gave up 3 bases; unmatched junction bases: 10. As DNA, the CDR3 is TGTGCCAGCAGTATTTACAGGGGGCGAAGGGACACCGGGGAGCTGTTTTTT. The encoded protein is CASSIYRGRRDTGELFF.

This chain joins TRBV21-1 and TRBJ2-7; TRBD2 is the table's D call and was not checked against the DNA. TRBV21-1 is a pseudogene segment. This CDR3 region has 19 residues. CDR3 sequence: CASSPPGTSGEGPLYEQYF. In DNA, the CDR3 is TGTGCCAGCAGCCCCCCCGGGACTAGCGGGGAAGGACCGTTGTACGAGCAGTACTTC.

This clone was counted only a few times. The chain joins TRBV7-9 to TRBJ2-5; no firm D call. This CDR3 is built from 13 residues. From germline, CDR1 is SEHNR and CDR2 FQNEAQ (reference sequence). V dropped 8 bases and J dropped 2 bases, with 12 bases sitting between them. The CDR3 is CASVLPPQETQYF. The DNA of the CDR3 is TGTGCCAGCGTGCTACCGCCGCAAGAGACCCAGTACTTC.

V gene TRBV6-5 combines with J gene TRBJ2-3, with D tentatively TRBD2 (5 bases). Germline V gene data show CDR1 as MNHEY and CDR2 as SVGAGI. V dropped 6 bases and J dropped 3 bases, with 13 bases sitting between them. The CDR3 consists of 14 residues. The CDR3 nucleotides read TGTGCCAGCAGAAACCTCCGGGGTACAGATACGCAGTATTTT. Encoded protein: CASRNLRGTDTQYF.

The chain combines TRBV7-2 with TRBJ1-1; the D gene is possibly TRBD1 (5 bases). The CDR3 spans 12 residues. V was trimmed by 5 bases and J by 11 bases, leaving 15 bases between them. The germline gives CDR1 SGHTA, CDR2 FQGNSA. CDR3 in amino acids: CASSPWTYGAFF. Here the CDR3 DNA reads TGTGCCAGCAGCCCTTGGACATATGGCGCTTTCTTT.

This chain joins TRBV5-6 and TRBJ2-3; 7 bases agree with TRBD2. This CDR3 has 17 residues. CDR1 SGHDT and CDR2 YYEEEE come from the germline V gene. Unmatched junction bases numbered 16, after V lost 7 bases and J lost 2 bases. The CDR3 region has the DNA TGTGCCAGCGGGGGGGGGAGGTCGCTAACTTACACAGATACGCAGTATTTT. Protein sequence: CASGGGRSLTYTDTQYF. The complete variable domain, with remaining parts taken from reference TRBV5-6 and TRBJ2-3, reads DAGVTQSPTHLIKTRGQQVTLRCSPKSGHDTVSWYQQALGQGPQFIFQYYEEEERQRGNFPDRFSGHQFPNYSSELNVNALLLGDSALYLCASGGGRSLTYTDTQYFGPGTRLTVL.

V gene TRBV5-1 combines with J gene TRBJ1-4; no clear D gene. Germline-derived CDR1 and CDR2 are SGHRS and YFSETQ. Trimming left V 0 bases short and J 7 bases short, with 7 bases between. The length of the CDR3 is 13 residues. The chain's CDR3 is CASSLDVSEKLFF. CDR3 DNA: TGCGCCAGCAGCTTGGATGTATCTGAAAAACTGTTTTTT.

The gene calls are TRBV7-2 and TRBJ1-1; unclear D gene. The V and J ends lost 5 bases and 4 bases respectively, with 17 bases between them. This CDR3 spans 15 amino acids. CDR1 is SGHTA, CDR2 FQGNSA, per germline. DNA for the CDR3: TGTGCCAGCAGCCTAACAGCGGGCCGGAGCACTGAAGCTTTCTTT. It codes for CASSLTAGRSTEAFF.

The chain recombines TRBV6-6 with TRBJ1-2, with D hard to call. This CDR3 comprises 14 residues. V lost 0 bases and J 4 bases, leaving 9 bases between the germline ends. Germline CDR1 reads MNHNY; CDR2 reads SVGAGI (reference sequence). CDR3 sequence reads: CASSYSSGFYGYTF. As DNA, the CDR3 is TGTGCCAGCAGTTACTCTTCTGGCTTCTATGGCTACACCTTC.

This clone was observed a handful of times. This rearrangement joins TRBV28 to TRBJ1-1; possibly TRBD1 for D (5 bases). CDR1 and CDR2 (germline): MDHEN, SYDVKM. Trimming cost V 2 bases and J 7 bases, with 8 bases left between them. This CDR3 region has 12 residues. The CDR3 is CASSLMGREAFF. As DNA, the CDR3 is TGTGCCAGCAGTTTAATGGGGCGTGAAGCTTTCTTT.

This clone has just a few counts. The chain is built from TRBV19 and TRBJ2-7; a possible D gene is TRBD1 (5 bases). Germline V lookup: CDR1 LNHDA, CDR2 SQIVND (reference sequence). The ends were cut back, 4 bases at V and 4 bases at J, with 11 bases in the middle. The CDR3 contains 13 residues. CDR3: CASSKGVGYEQYF. The CDR3 DNA is TGTGCCAGTAGTAAAGGGGTCGGGTACGAGCAGTACTTC.

This clone was seen once. This chain connects TRBV5-5 to TRBJ2-2, with D uncertain. V was trimmed by 1 base and J by 7 bases, leaving 11 bases between them. CDR1 is SGHKS and CDR2 is YYEKEE in the germline V gene (reference sequence). The CDR3 runs to 14 residues. CDR3 nucleotide sequence: TGTGCCAGCAGCTTGATATCCCCAGGCGGGGAGCTGTTTTTT. This encodes CASSLISPGGELFF. The whole variable domain, filled in from reference TRBV5-5 and TRBJ2-2, reads DAGVTQSPTHLIKTRGQQVTLRCSPISGHKSVSWYQQVLGQGPQFIFQYYEKEERGRGNFPDRFSARQFPNYSSELNVNALLLGDSALYLCASSLISPGGELFFGEGSRLTVL.

The chain links TRBV5-6 to TRBJ1-4; possibly TRBD1 for D (5 bases). V was shortened by 1 base and J by 8 bases, with 12 bases between the two germline ends. The CDR3 has 14 residues. Germline V CDR1 and CDR2: SGHDT, YYEEEE. The CDR3 sequence is CASSLFQGREKLFF. As DNA, the CDR3 is TGTGCCAGCAGCTTGTTCCAGGGCAGGGAAAAACTGTTTTTT.

This clone has just a few counts. V gene TRBV5-4 combines with J gene TRBJ2-1, with a weak D call TRBD2 (5 bases). This CDR3 has 16 amino acids. V lost 4 bases and J 5 bases, leaving 19 bases between the germline ends. Germline assignment: CDR1 SGHNT and CDR2 YYREEE (reference sequence). Here the CDR3 reads CASSPGPGIPNNEQFF. CDR3 DNA: TGTGCCAGCAGCCCCGGACCGGGAATACCCAACAATGAGCAGTTCTTC. Combining the CDR3 with reference TRBV5-4 and TRBJ2-1 gives the whole variable domain ETGVTQSPTHLIKTRGQQVTLRCSSQSGHNTVSWYQQALGQGPQFIFQYYREEENGRGNFPPRFSGLQFPNYSSELNVNALELDDSALYLCASSPGPGIPNNEQFFGPGTRLTVL.

This chain uses TRBV19 with TRBJ1-5; 7 bases are shared with TRBD1. The junction had 3 bases not matched to a gene; V was cut back by 5 bases and J by 2 bases. The length of the CDR3 is 14 residues. Germline CDR1 LNHDA, CDR2 SQIVND (reference sequence). The CDR3 DNA reads TGTGCCAGTAGTTATCAGGGGGGCAATCAGCCCCAGCATTTT. The encoded protein is CASSYQGGNQPQHF.

The chain links TRBV5-4 to TRBJ2-7; 7 bases align to TRBD1. This CDR3 spans 15 amino acids. Per germline, CDR1 SGHNT and CDR2 YYREEE (reference sequence). The J segment lost 2 bases and the V segment lost 4 bases, leaving 9 bases of the junction unmatched. The CDR3 sequence is CASSPPGQGAYEQYF. In nucleotides, the CDR3 is TGTGCCAGCAGCCCACCGGGGCAGGGGGCCTACGAGCAGTACTTC.

V is TRBV19 and J is TRBJ1-6; a weak D match, TRBD1 (6 bases). The V end lost 5 bases, the J end lost 0 bases, and 11 bases lay between the germline ends. Per germline, CDR1 LNHDA and CDR2 SQIVND (reference sequence). The CDR3 length is 16 residues. As DNA, the CDR3 is TGTGCCAGTAGTCGGACAGTGAGCTCCTATAATTCACCCCTCCACTTT. Translation: CASSRTVSSYNSPLHF. The full variable domain, rest sourced from reference TRBV19 and TRBJ1-6, is DGGITQSPKYLFRKEGQNVTLSCEQNLNHDAMYWYRQDPGQGLRLIYYSQIVNDFQKGDIAEGYSVSREKKESFPLTVTSAQKNPTAFYLCASSRTVSSYNSPLHFGNGTRLTVT.

This clone was seen a few times. Here the CDR3 DNA reads TGTGCCAGCAGCCCAGGGTTCCGAGAGACCCAGTACTTC. Its protein is CASSPGFRETQYF. V gene TRBV11-2 combines with J gene TRBJ2-5; a weak D match, TRBD1 (5 bases). V lost 5 bases to trimming and J lost 4 bases, with 11 bases between them. This CDR3 region has 13 residues. CDR1 is SGHAT and CDR2 is FQNNGV in the germline V gene.

V usage is TRBV7-2 and J usage is TRBJ1-1; 10 positions agree with TRBD1. V lost 4 bases, J lost 7 bases, and 6 bases stayed unmatched. Germline assignment: CDR1 SGHTA and CDR2 FQGNSA. The CDR3 consists of 14 residues. CDR3 sequence: CASSSWTGGVEAFF. The CDR3 DNA follows: TGTGCCAGCAGCTCCTGGACAGGGGGTGTTGAAGCTTTCTTT.

CDR3 in DNA: TGTGCCACCAGCAGAGCCCTACAGGGTGGGGGTTCAGCTTTCTTT. This translates into CATSRALQGGGSAFF. This chain connects TRBV15 to TRBJ1-1; D perhaps matches TRBD1 (6 bases). CDR3 length: 15 residues. Germline CDR1 is LNHNV and CDR2 is YYDKDF (reference sequence). Trimming removed 1 base at V and 10 bases at J, with 19 bases between.

J is TRBJ1-1 and V is TRBV6-6, with a tentative D call TRBD1 (6 bases). Germline CDR1 and CDR2: MNHNY and SVGAGI (reference sequence). This CDR3 is built from 16 residues. V was clipped by 0 bases and J by 3 bases, with 14 bases between them. The CDR3 DNA is TGTGCCAGCAGTTACTCGAAGGACACAGGGTACACTGAAGCTTTCTTT. Translation: CASSYSKDTGYTEAFF.

The CDR3 here is CASSPYDNEQFF. The DNA of the CDR3 is TGTGCCAGCAGCCCCTATGACAATGAGCAGTTCTTC. The rearrangement joins TRBV7-2 to TRBJ2-1; no reliable D call. Germline V gives CDR1 SGHTA, CDR2 FQGNSA. CDR3 size: 12 residues. Trimming removed 5 bases from V and 5 bases from J, with 7 bases in between.

V usage is TRBV7-3 and J usage is TRBJ2-6; unclear D gene. The V end lost 4 bases, the J end lost 2 bases, and 12 bases lay between the germline ends. The CDR3 totals 16 residues. The germline V gene encodes CDR1 SGHTA and CDR2 FQGTGA. The CDR3 DNA follows: TGTGCCAGCAGCTCTTCAGTGGCCCCTGGGGCCAACGTCCTGACTTTC. Protein sequence: CASSSSVAPGANVLTF.

The chain joins TRBV6-1 to TRBJ1-1, with TRBD1 identical over 11 bases. The V gene's germline CDR1 is MNHNS and CDR2 SASEGT. The CDR3 consists of 14 residues. J was trimmed by 4 bases and V by 5 bases; bases with no gene match: 3. CDR3 nucleotide sequence: TGTGCCAGCAGTTCCGGGACAGGGGGCACTGAAGCTTTCTTT. Its translation: CASSSGTGGTEAFF.

The rearrangement joins TRBV5-4 to TRBJ1-2; tentative D call: TRBD1 (5 bases). The CDR3 consists of 16 residues. V gave up 3 bases and J gave up 5 bases, with 20 bases separating them. Germline assignment: CDR1 SGHNT and CDR2 YYREEE (reference sequence). The CDR3 sequence is CASSSGDRGVLYGYTF. The CDR3 DNA follows: TGTGCCAGCAGCTCGGGGGACCGCGGCGTACTTTATGGCTACACCTTC.

V usage is TRBV29-1 and J usage is TRBJ2-7, with TRBD2 as a possible D gene (5 bases). Between the trimmed V and J ends, which lost 4 bases and 1 base, there was a span of 14 bases. Germline-derived CDR1 and CDR2 are SQVTM and ANQGSEA. There are 14 residues in the CDR3. Here the CDR3 reads CSVAYSGISYEQYF. Here the CDR3 DNA reads TGCAGCGTTGCCTACTCGGGGATTTCCTACGAGCAGTACTTC.

V usage is TRBV18 and J usage is TRBJ2-7; D perhaps matches TRBD1 (5 bases). Trimming shortened V by 6 bases and J by 6 bases, and 15 bases separated the two germline ends. The CDR3 contains 13 residues. The germline gives CDR1 KGHSH, CDR2 LQKENI. The CDR3 DNA follows: TGTGCCAGCTCTCCTCAGGGTATTGGCGAGCAGTACTTC. Its protein product is CASSPQGIGEQYF.

The rearrangement joins TRBV11-3 to TRBJ2-7; 7 bases match TRBD2. Trimming removed 2 bases from V and 0 bases from J; junction bases left unmatched: 4. Germline CDR1 is SGHNT and CDR2 is YENEEA. The CDR3 contains 15 residues. CDR3 region: CASSLRGGSSYEQYF. CDR3 in DNA: TGTGCCAGCAGCTTAAGGGGCGGGAGCTCCTACGAGCAGTACTTC.

The chain uses TRBV25-1 and TRBJ2-3, with 8 bases that match TRBD1. Germline V gene data show CDR1 as MGHDK and CDR2 as SYGVNS. The trim removed 5 bases at V and 2 bases at J, leaving 6 bases unmatched. There are 15 residues in the CDR3. CDR3 sequence: CASSIPGGPTDTQYF. The CDR3 bases are TGTGCCAGCAGTATTCCAGGGGGCCCCACAGATACGCAGTATTTT.

This sequence joins TRBV10-1 and TRBJ2-7; TRBD1 agrees at 7 bases. Germline V CDR1 and CDR2: WNHNN, SYGVQD (reference sequence). V lost 0 bases and J lost 6; bases outside the gene matches: 5. The CDR3 consists of 14 residues. CDR3: CASSESKGAGEQYF. The CDR3 DNA sequence: TGCGCCAGCAGTGAGTCGAAGGGGGCGGGCGAGCAGTACTTC.